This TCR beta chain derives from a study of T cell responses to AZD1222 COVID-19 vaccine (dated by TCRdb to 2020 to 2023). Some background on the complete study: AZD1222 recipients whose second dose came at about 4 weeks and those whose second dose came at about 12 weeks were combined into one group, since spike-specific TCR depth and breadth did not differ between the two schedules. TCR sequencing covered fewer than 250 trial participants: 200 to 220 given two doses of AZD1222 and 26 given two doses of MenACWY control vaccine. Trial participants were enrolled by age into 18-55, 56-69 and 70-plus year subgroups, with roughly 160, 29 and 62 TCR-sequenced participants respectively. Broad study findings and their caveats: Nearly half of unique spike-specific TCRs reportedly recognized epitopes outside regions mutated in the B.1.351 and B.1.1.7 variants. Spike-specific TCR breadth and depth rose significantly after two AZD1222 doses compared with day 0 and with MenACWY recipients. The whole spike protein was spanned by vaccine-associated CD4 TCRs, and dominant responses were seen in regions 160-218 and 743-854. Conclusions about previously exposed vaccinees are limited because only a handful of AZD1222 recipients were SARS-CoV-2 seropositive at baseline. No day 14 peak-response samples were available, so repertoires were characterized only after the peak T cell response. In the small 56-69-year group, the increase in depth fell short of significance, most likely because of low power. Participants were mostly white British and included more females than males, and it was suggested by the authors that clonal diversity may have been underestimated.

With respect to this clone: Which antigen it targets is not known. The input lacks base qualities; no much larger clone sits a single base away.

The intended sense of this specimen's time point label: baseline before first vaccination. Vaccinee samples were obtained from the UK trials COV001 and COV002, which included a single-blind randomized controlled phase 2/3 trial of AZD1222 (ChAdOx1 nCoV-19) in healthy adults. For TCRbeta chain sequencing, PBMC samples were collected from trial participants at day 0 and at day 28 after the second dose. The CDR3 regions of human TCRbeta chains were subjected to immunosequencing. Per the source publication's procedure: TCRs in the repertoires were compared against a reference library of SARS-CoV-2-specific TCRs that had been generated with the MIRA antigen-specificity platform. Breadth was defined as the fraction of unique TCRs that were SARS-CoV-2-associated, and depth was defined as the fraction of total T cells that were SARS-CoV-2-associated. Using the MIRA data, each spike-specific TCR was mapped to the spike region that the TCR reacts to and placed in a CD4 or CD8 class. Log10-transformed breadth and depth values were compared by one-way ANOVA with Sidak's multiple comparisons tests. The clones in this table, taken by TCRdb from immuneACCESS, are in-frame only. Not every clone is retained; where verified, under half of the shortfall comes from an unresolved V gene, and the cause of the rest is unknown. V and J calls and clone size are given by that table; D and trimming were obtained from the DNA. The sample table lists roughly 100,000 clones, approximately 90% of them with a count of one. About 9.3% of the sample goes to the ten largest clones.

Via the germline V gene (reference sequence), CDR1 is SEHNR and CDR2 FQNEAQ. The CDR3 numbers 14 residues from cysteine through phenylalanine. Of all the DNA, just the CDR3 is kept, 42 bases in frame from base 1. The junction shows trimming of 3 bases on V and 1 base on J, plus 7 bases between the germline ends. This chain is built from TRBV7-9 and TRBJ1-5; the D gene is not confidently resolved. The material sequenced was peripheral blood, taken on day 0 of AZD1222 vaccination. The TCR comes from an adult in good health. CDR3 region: CASSLGNSNQPQHF. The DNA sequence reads TGTGCCAGCAGCTTGGGGAACAGCAATCAGCCCCAGCATTTT.